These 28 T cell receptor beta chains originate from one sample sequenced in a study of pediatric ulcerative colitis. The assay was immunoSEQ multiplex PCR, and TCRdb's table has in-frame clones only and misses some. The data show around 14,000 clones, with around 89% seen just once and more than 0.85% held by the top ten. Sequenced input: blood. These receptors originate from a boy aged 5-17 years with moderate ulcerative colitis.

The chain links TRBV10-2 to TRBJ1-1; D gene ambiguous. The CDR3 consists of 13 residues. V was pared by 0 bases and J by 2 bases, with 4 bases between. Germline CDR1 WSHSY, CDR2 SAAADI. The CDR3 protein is CASSESPNTEAFF. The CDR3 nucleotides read TGCGCCAGCAGTGAGTCACCAAACACTGAAGCTTTCTTT.

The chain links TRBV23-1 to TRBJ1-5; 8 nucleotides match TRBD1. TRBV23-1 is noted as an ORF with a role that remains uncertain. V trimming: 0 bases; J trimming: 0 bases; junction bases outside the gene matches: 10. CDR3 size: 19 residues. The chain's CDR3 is CASSQSPRGQVDSNQPQHF. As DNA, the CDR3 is TGCGCCAGCAGTCAATCCCCGAGGGGACAGGTAGATAGCAATCAGCCCCAGCATTTT.

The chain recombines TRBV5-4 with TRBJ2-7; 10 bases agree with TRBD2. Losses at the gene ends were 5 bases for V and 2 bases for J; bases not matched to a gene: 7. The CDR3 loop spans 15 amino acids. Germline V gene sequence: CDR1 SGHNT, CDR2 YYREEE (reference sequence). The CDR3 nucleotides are TGTGCCAGCAGTCCGACTAGCGGGCGAACCTACGAGCAGTACTTC. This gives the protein CASSPTSGRTYEQYF.

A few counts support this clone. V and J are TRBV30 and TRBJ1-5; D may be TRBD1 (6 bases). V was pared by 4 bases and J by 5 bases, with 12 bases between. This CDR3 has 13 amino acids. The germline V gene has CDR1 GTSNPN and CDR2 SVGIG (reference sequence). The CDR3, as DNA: TGTGCCTGGACTGGGGGGGGCGATCAGCCCCAGCATTTT. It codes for CAWTGGGDQPQHF.

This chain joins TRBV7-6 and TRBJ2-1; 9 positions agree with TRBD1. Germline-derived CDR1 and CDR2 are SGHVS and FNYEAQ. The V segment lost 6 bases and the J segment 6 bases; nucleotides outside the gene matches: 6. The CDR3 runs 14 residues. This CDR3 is CASSTGQGGNEQFF. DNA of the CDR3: TGTGCCAGCAGTACGGGACAGGGTGGCAATGAGCAGTTCTTC.

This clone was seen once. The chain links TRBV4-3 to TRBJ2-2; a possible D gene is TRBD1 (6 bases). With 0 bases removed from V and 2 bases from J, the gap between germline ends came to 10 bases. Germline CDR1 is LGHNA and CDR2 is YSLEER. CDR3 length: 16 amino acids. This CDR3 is CASSQEGRGNTGELFF. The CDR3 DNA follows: TGCGCCAGCAGCCAAGAAGGCAGGGGAAACACCGGGGAGCTGTTTTTT.

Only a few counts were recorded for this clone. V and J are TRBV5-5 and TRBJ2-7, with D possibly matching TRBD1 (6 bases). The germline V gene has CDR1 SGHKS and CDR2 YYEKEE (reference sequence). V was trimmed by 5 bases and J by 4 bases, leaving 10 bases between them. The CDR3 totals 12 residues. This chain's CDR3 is CASSAQGYEQYF. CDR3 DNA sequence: TGTGCCAGCAGTGCACAGGGTTACGAGCAGTACTTC.

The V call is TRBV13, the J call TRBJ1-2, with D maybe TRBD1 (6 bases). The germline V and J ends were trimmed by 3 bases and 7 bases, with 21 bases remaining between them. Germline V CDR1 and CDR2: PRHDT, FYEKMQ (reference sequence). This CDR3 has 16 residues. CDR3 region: CASSLNSGQGMVGYTF. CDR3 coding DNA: TGTGCCAGCAGCTTGAACTCTGGCCAGGGGATGGTTGGCTACACCTTC.

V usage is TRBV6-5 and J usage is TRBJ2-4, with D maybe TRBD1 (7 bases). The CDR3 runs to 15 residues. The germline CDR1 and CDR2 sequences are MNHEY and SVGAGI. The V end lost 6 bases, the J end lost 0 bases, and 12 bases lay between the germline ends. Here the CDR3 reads CASSPRGVAKNIQYF. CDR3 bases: TGTGCCAGCAGCCCCAGGGGGGTAGCCAAAAACATTCAGTACTTC.

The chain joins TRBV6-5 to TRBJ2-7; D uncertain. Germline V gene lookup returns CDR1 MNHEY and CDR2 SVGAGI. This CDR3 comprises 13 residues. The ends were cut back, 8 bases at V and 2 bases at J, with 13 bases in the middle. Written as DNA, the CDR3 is TGTGCCAGCCAGAAGGGTGTGGCCTACGAGCAGTACTTC. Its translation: CASQKGVAYEQYF.

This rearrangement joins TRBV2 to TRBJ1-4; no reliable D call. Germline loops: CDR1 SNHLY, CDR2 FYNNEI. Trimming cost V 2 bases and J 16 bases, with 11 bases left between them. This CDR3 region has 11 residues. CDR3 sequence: CASSESTVGFF. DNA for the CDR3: TGTGCCAGCAGTGAAAGTACAGTGGGGTTTTTT.

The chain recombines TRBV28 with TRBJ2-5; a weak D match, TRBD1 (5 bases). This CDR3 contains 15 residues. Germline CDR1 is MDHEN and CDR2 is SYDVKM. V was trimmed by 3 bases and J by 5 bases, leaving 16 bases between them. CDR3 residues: CASSLFQGAHETQYF. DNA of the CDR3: TGTGCCAGCAGTTTGTTTCAAGGGGCCCATGAGACCCAGTACTTC.

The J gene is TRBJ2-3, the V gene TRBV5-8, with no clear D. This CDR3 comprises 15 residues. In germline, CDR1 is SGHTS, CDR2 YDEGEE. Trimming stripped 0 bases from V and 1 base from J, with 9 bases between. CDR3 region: CASSLVWGRTDTQYF. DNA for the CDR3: TGTGCCAGCAGCTTGGTTTGGGGTCGCACAGATACGCAGTATTTT. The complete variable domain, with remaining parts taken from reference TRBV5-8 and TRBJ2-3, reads EAGVTQSPTHLIKTRGQQATLRCSPISGHTSVYWYQQALGLGLQFLLWYDEGEERNRGNFPPRFSGRQFPNYSSELNVNALELEDSALYLCASSLVWGRTDTQYFGPGTRLTVL.

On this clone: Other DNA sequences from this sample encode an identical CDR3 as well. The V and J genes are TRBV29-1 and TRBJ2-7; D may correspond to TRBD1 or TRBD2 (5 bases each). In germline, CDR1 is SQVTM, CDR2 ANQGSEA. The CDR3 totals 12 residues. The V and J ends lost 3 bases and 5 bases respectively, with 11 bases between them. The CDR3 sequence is CSVDPGSDEQYF. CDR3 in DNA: TGCAGCGTTGATCCAGGGAGCGACGAGCAGTACTTC.

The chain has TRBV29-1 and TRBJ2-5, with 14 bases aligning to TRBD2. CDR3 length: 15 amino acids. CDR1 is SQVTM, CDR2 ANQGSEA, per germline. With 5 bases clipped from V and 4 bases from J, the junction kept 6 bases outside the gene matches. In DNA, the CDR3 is TGCAGCGTTTTCGGACTAGCGGGAGGATTAGAGACCCAGTACTTC. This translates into CSVFGLAGGLETQYF.

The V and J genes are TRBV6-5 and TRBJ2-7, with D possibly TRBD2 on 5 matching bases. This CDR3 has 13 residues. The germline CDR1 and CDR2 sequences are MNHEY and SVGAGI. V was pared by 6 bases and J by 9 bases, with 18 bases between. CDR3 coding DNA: TGTGCCAGCAGGCCTACCACGGGAACGGTGCAGTACTTC. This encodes CASRPTTGTVQYF.

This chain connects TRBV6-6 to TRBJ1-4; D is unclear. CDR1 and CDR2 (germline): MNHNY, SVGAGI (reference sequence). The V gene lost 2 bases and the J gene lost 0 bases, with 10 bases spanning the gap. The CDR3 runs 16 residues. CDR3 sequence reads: CASSYPDPATNEKLFF. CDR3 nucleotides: TGTGCCAGCAGTTACCCAGACCCTGCAACTAATGAAAAACTGTTTTTT.

This chain's CDR3 is CASSYGQGTSASTDTQYF. The CDR3 coding sequence is TGCGCCAGCAGCTACGGACAGGGGACTAGCGCTAGCACAGATACGCAGTATTTT. V usage is TRBV5-1 and J usage is TRBJ2-3, with a tentative D call TRBD2 (10 bases). Trimming took off 3 bases at V and 0 bases at J, with 20 bases between the two ends. This CDR3 is 18 amino acids long. Per the germline V gene, CDR1 is SGHRS and CDR2 is YFSETQ.

This chain's CDR3 is CASSRPNTGELFF. CDR3 DNA sequence: TGTGCCAGCAGTCGTCCAAACACCGGGGAGCTGTTTTTT. This rearrangement joins TRBV5-4 to TRBJ2-2; the D is unclear. The V end was cut by 5 bases, the J end by 2 bases, with 7 bases between. This CDR3 is 13 amino acids long. Looked up from germline, CDR1 is SGHNT and CDR2 is YYREEE (reference sequence).

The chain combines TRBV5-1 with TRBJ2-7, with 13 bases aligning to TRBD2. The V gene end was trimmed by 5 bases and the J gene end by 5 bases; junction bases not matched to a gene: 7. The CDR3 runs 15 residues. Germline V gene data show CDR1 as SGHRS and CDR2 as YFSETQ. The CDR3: CASRLTSGGLHEQYF. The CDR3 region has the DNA TGCGCCAGCAGGTTGACTAGCGGGGGGCTACACGAGCAGTACTTC.

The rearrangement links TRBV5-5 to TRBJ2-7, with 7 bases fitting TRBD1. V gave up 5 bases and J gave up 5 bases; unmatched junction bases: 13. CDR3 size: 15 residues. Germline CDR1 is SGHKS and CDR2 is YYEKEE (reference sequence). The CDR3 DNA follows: TGTGCCAGCAGTCGGCCCCCAACAGGGGCCGACGAGCAGTACTTC. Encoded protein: CASSRPPTGADEQYF. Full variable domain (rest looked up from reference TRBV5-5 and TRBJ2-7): DAGVTQSPTHLIKTRGQQVTLRCSPISGHKSVSWYQQVLGQGPQFIFQYYEKEERGRGNFPDRFSARQFPNYSSELNVNALLLGDSALYLCASSRPPTGADEQYFGPGTRLTVT.

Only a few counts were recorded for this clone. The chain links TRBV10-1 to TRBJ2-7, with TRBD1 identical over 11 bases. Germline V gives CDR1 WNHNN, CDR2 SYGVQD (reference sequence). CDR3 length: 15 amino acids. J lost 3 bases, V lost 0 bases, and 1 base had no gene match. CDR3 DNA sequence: TGCGCCAGCAGTGAGTCCGGGACAGGGGGCTACGAGCAGTACTTC. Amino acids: CASSESGTGGYEQYF.

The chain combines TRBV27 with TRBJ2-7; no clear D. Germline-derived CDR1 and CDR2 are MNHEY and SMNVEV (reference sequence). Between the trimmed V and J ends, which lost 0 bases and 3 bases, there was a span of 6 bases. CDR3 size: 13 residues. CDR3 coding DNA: TGTGCCAGCAGTTTATCGGCCAGCTACGAGCAGTACTTC. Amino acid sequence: CASSLSASYEQYF.

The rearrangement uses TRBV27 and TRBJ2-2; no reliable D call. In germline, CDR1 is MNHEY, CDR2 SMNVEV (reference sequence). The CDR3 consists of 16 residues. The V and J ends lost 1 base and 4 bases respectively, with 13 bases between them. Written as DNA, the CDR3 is TGTGCCAGCAGTTTATACGCCACTACCATCACCGGGGAGCTGTTTTTT. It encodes CASSLYATTITGELFF.

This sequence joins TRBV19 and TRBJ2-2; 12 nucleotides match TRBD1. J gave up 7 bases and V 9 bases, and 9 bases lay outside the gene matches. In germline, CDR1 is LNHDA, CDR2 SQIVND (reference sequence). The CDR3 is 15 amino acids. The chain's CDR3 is CASTGTGGAVGELFF. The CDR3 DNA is TGTGCCAGCACAGGGACAGGGGGCGCGGTCGGGGAGCTGTTTTTT.

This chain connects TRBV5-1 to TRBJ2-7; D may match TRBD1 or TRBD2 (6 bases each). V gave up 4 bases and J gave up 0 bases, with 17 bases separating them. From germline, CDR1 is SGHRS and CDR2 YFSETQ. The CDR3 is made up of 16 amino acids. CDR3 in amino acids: CASSQIGGSSSYEQYF. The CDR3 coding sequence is TGCGCCAGCAGCCAAATCGGGGGCTCAAGCTCCTACGAGCAGTACTTC.

The CDR3 DNA reads TGTGCCAGCAGCCTTACCGGGACAGGGTACGCAGATACGCAGTATTTT. It codes for CASSLTGTGYADTQYF. V gene TRBV11-3 combines with J gene TRBJ2-3; 9 bases fit TRBD1. Germline lookup yields CDR1 SGHNT and CDR2 YENEEA. Trimming at V came to 5 bases and at J to 4 bases, leaving 10 bases not matched to a gene. The CDR3 consists of 16 residues.

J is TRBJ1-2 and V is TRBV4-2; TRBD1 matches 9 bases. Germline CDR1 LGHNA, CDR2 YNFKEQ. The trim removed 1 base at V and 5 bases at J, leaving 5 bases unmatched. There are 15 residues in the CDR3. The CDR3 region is CASSQGTGEGYGYTF. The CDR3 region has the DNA TGTGCCAGCAGCCAAGGGACAGGGGAGGGATATGGCTACACCTTC.